This T cell receptor beta chain comes out of a study of vaccination effects on CD4 cells after COVID-19. The CDR3 is 12 residues long. CDR1 is SQVTM and CDR2 is ANQGSEA in the germline V gene. The V segment lost 7 bases and the J segment 1 base; nucleotides outside the gene matches: 3. Study-level results: In vaccinees who were healthy, merely 1 out of 255 vaccine-induced clones cross-reacted with common cold coronaviruses.

Generated by immunoSEQ multiplex PCR, the TCRdb table keeps only in-frame clones and is missing some. The sample records some 68,000 clones, 75% to 85% being singletons. With regard to this clone: Antigen: not known.

Pools of viral peptides were used by the ViraFEST assay to expand antigen-specific CD4+ T cells ahead of sequencing. After roughly 11 days in culture, the CD4+ T cells were isolated. Among the vaccine recipients, none had a prior SARS-CoV-2 infection, and nucleocapsid antibodies were negative. The researchers cultured 1.5 million to 2 million PBMC per well with 9.5 to 10 IU/ml IL-2 and roughly 10 ug/ml peptides. Cultures received IL-2 medium that replaced half the medium on days 3 and 7. The rearrangement joins TRBV29-1 to TRBJ1-1; TRBD1 matches 7 bases. This material consisted of CD4+ T cells from PBMCs cultured with SARS-CoV-2 spike peptides, taken before COVID-19 vaccination. This sequence was found in a human donor who received a COVID-19 vaccine. The DNA of the CDR3 is TGCAGCGCGGGACAGAAGAACACTGAAGCTTTCTTT. This encodes CSAGQKNTEAFF.